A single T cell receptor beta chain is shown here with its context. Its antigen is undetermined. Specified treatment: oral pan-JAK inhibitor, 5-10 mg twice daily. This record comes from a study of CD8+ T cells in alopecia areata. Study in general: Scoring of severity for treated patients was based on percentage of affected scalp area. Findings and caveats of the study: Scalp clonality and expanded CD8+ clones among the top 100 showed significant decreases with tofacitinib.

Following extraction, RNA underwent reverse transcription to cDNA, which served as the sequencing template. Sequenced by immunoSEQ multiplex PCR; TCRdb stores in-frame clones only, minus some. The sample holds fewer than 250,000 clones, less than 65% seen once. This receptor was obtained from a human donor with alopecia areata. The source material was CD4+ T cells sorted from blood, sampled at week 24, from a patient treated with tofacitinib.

The CDR3 protein is CAWSLGSNQPQHF. DNA for the CDR3: TGTGCCTGGAGTCTGGGGAGCAATCAGCCCCAGCATTTT. This chain links TRBV30 with TRBJ1-5; D is ambiguous. The CDR3 consists of 13 residues. V was shortened by 2 bases and J by 1 base, with 6 bases between the two germline ends. Germline V gene data show CDR1 as GTSNPN and CDR2 as SVGIG (reference sequence).